What follows are 8 T cell receptor beta chains derived from one specimen sequenced in a study of Graves' ophthalmopathy and Graves' hyperthyroidism (dated by TCRdb to the late 2010s). TCRdb records Illumina HiSeq 2000 as the sequencer. For repertoire sequencing, TCR beta CDR3 regions were amplified from RNA transcripts. The first round was an RT-PCR using HTBI primers with the Qiagen OneStep RT-PCR kit, and this first round was followed by a second-round multiplex PCR, then size selection and purification. The public reads were quality trimmed at Q25 with fastp and then assembled into clones with MiXCR by TCRdb, keeping productive beta chains. Each record represents a unique CDR3 protein, reported with the most common genes and DNA among its rows. The sample contains roughly 400,000 distinct CDR3 sequences, 15% of them found a single time. 5.5% to 7% of the sample is held by the ten biggest clonotypes.

The source material was peripheral blood. Receptor source: a woman between 18 and 29 years old with stable Graves' hyperthyroidism. Donor details come from another sample of the same person, matched by shared clones.

At least ten counts were recorded for this clonotype. The chain is built from TRBV24-1 and TRBJ1-6; no definite D call. Germline lookup yields CDR1 KGHDR and CDR2 SFDVKD. The CDR3 length is 15 residues. Trimming shortened V by 5 bases and J by 8 bases, and 15 bases separated the two germline ends. In nucleotides, the CDR3 is TGTGCCACCAGTGCGACCGGAGGAGCTGATTCACCCCTCCACTTT. Protein sequence: CATSATGGADSPLHF.

In this sample, this clonotype turned up many times. V gene TRBV28 combines with J gene TRBJ1-2; D not certain. The CDR3 is made up of 9 amino acids. Germline CDR1 MDHEN, CDR2 SYDVKM. CDR3 DNA sequence: TGTGGGCCGGTCTATGGCTACACCTTC. This sequence encodes CGPVYGYTF.

This clonotype was observed at least ten times. The CDR3 DNA reads TGTGCCAGCAGCGGACAGGCGGGGGATCAGCCCCAGCATTTT. Translating it yields CASSGQAGDQPQHF. The genes are TRBV6-1 and TRBJ1-5; TRBD1 matches 7 bases. V shed 6 bases, J shed 5 bases, and the junction held 7 bases outside the gene matches. CDR1 is MNHNS, CDR2 SASEGT, per germline. The CDR3 sequence is 14 residues long.

This clonotype was seen ten or more times. The chain combines TRBV6-1 with TRBJ1-1, with D unclear. The length of the CDR3 is 16 residues. Trimming removed 2 bases from V and 0 bases from J, with 13 bases in between. CDR1 is MNHNS, CDR2 SASEGT, per germline. CDR3 sequence (DNA): TGTGCCAGCAGTGAATCGGAAACCTGGCTGAACACTGAAGCTTTCTTT. Its protein product is CASSESETWLNTEAFF.

This clonotype was detected only a few times. The chain joins TRBV4-2 to TRBJ1-6; D is undetermined. The germline gives CDR1 LGHNA, CDR2 YNFKEQ. The CDR3 length is 15 residues. Trimming took 6 bases from V and 7 from J, leaving 16 bases between them. The CDR3 region is CASSPMSGRNSPLHF. For the CDR3, the DNA is TGTGCCAGCAGTCCGATGAGTGGGAGGAATTCACCCCTCCACTTT.

The V and J genes are TRBV6-2 or TRBV6-3 and TRBJ2-4; possibly TRBD2 for D (7 bases). This CDR3 region has 15 residues. Trimming removed 3 bases from V and 1 base from J, with 10 bases in between. CDR1 MNHEY and CDR2 SVGEGT come from the germline V gene. This CDR3 reads CASSYGGAAKNIQYF. CDR3 coding DNA: TGTGCCAGCAGTTATGGGGGGGCCGCCAAAAACATTCAGTACTTC.

This clonotype was recorded at least ten times. The chain has TRBV12-5 and TRBJ1-5; maybe TRBD1 (6 bases). Germline V gene data show CDR1 as LGHNT and CDR2 as FRNRAP. The CDR3 has 13 amino acids. Trimming pared 6 bases from V and 4 bases from J, leaving 10 bases between. The CDR3 region is CASGGAGNQPQHF. In nucleotides, the CDR3 is TGTGCTAGTGGGGGGGCTGGTAATCAGCCCCAGCATTTT.

This clonotype was found many times. V usage is TRBV11-2 and J usage is TRBJ2-7, with TRBD2 matching over 13 bases. The germline V gene encodes CDR1 SGHAT and CDR2 FQNNGV. This CDR3 is built from 16 residues. J was trimmed by 4 bases and V by 3 bases; bases with no gene match: 6. The CDR3 here is CASSFRTSGGRYEQYF. The CDR3 nucleotides are TGTGCCAGCAGCTTCCGGACTAGCGGGGGTCGTTACGAGCAGTACTTC.